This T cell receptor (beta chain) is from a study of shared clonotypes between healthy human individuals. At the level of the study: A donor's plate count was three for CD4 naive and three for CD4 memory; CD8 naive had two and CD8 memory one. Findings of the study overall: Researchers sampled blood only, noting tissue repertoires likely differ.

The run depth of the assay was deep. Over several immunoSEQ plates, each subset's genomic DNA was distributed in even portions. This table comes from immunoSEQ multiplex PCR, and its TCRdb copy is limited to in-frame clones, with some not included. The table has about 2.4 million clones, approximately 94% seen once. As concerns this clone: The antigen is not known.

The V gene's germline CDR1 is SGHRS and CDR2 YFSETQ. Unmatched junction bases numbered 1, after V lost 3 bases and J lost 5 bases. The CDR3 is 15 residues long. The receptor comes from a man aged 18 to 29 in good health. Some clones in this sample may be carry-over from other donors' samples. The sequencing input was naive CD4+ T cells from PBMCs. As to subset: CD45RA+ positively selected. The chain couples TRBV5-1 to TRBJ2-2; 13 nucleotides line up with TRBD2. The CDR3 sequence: CASSSGLAGTGELFF. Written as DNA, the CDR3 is TGCGCCAGCAGCTCGGGACTAGCGGGAACCGGGGAGCTGTTTTTT.